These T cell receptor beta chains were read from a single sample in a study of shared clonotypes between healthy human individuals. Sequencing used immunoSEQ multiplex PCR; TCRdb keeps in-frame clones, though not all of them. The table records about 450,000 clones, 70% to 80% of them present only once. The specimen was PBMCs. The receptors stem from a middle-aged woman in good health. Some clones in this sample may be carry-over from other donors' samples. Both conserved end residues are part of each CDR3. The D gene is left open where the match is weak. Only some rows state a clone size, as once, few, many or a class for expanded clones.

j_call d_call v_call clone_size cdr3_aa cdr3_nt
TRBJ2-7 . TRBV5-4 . CASRAGSGEYEQYF TGTGCCAGCAGGGCCGGATCTGGGGAATACGAGCAGTACTTC
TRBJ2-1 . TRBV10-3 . CAISEGAQDIGQFF TGTGCCATCAGTGAGGGGGCTCAGGACATTGGGCAGTTCTTC
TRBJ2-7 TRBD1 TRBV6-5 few CASSTYRGGSYEQYF TGTGCCAGCAGTACCTACAGGGGTGGGTCCTACGAGCAGTACTTC
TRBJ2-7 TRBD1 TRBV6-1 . CASSLDRGLYEQYF TGTGCCAGCAGCCTGGACAGGGGTCTGTACGAGCAGTACTTC
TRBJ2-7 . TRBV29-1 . CSALGDQQRGDHEQYF TGCAGCGCCCTAGGGGACCAACAAAGGGGGGATCACGAGCAGTACTTC
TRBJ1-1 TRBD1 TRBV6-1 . CASRGQGVEAFF TGTGCCAGCAGGGGACAGGGCGTAGAAGCTTTCTTT
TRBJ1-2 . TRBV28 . CASSLGPQGGYTF TGTGCCAGCAGTTTAGGACCGCAAGGTGGCTACACCTTC
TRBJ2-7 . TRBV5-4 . CASSLGDPPYEQYF TGTGCCAGCAGCTTAGGGGACCCTCCCTACGAGCAGTACTTC
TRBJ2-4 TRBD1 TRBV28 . CASSRQGLTKNIQYF TGTGCCAGCAGCCGACAGGGGCTGACCAAAAACATTCAGTACTTC
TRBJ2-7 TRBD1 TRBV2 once CASSEEWTGASSYEQYF TGTGCCAGCAGTGAGGAGTGGACAGGGGCCAGCTCCTACGAGCAGTACTTC
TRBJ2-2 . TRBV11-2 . CASSRRQRNTGELFF TGTGCCAGCAGCCGGCGGCAGCGGAACACCGGGGAGCTGTTTTTT
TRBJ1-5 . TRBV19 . CASSGGGGNQPQHF TGTGCCAGTAGTGGGGGAGGTGGCAATCAGCCCCAGCATTTT
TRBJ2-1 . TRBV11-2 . CASSSSRDTRPEEFF TGTGCCAGCAGCTCCAGCCGGGACACAAGGCCGGAGGAGTTCTTC
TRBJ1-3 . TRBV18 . CASSPTGSGNTIYF TGTGCCAGCTCACCAACCGGGTCTGGAAACACCATATATTTT
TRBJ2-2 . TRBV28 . CASSFSGERNRELFF TGTGCCAGCAGTTTCTCTGGAGAGCGGAACCGGGAGCTGTTTTTT
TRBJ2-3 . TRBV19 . CASSIGPDTQYF TGTGCCAGTAGTATTGGGCCAGATACGCAGTATTTT
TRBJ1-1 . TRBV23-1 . CASSQRGHGYPNFLNTEAFF TGCGCCAGCAGTCAAAGGGGACATGGGTACCCTAATTTTTTGAACACTGAAGCTTTCTTT
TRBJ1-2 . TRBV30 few CAWGRGFGNGYTF TGTGCCTGGGGCAGGGGATTCGGTAATGGCTACACCTTC
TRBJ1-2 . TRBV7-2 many CASSPVPPGRGYTF TGTGCCAGCAGCCCGGTACCTCCAGGGAGGGGCTACACCTTC
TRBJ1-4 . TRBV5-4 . CASSLRPTNEKLFF TGTGCCAGCAGCTTGAGGCCAACTAATGAAAAACTGTTTTTT
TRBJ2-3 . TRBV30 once CAWEVHGTDTQYF TGTGCCTGGGAGGTTCACGGCACAGATACGCAGTATTTT
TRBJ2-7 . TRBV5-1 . CASSAIGSGPSGEQYF TGCGCCAGCAGCGCGATAGGAAGCGGGCCCTCGGGCGAGCAGTACTTC
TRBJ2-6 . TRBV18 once CASSPKLAGPSGANVLTF TGTGCCAGCTCACCGAAGCTCGCAGGGCCCTCTGGGGCCAACGTCCTGACTTTC
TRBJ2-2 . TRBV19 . CASSIGGAGELFF TGTGCCAGTAGTATCGGGGGAGCCGGGGAGCTGTTTTTT
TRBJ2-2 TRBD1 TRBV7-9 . CASSRQGANTGELFF TGTGCCAGCAGCCGACAGGGGGCGAACACCGGGGAGCTGTTTTTT
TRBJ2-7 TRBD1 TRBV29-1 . CSVGTGYEQYF TGCAGCGTGGGGACAGGCTACGAGCAGTACTTC
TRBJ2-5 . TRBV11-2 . CASSLVVSETQYF TGTGCCAGCAGCTTAGTTGTGTCGGAGACCCAGTACTTC
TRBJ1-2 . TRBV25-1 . CASSVLGDHYGYTF TGTGCCAGCAGTGTCTTAGGGGATCACTATGGCTACACCTTC
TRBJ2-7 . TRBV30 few CAWSVPEAYEQYF TGTGCCTGGAGTGTCCCGGAGGCCTACGAGCAGTACTTC
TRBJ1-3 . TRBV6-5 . CASSRAQLSGNTIYF TGTGCCAGCAGTAGGGCTCAACTCTCTGGAAACACCATATATTTT
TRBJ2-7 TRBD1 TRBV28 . CASSPPRTGPGLYEQYF TGTGCCAGCAGTCCCCCCCGGACAGGGCCCGGGCTCTACGAGCAGTACTTC
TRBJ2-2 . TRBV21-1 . CASSSGQGNEGAPGTGELFF TGTGCCAGCAGCTCTGGACAGGGGAACGAAGGAGCCCCGGGCACCGGGGAGCTGTTTTTT
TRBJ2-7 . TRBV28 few CASGGQRYEQYF TGTGCCAGCGGAGGGCAGCGCTACGAGCAGTACTTC
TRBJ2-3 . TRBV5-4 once CASSLAGSNTQYF TGTGCCAGCAGCTTGGCCGGCTCTAATACGCAGTATTTT
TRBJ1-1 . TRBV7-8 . CASSPSTSRVEWSFF TGTGCCAGCAGCCCTTCCACTTCACGAGTTGAGTGGTCTTTCTTT
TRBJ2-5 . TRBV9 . CASSARSRARETQYF TGTGCCAGCAGCGCTAGATCCAGAGCCCGGGAGACCCAGTACTTC
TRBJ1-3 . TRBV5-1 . CASSLDIASGNTIYF TGCGCCAGCAGCTTGGACATCGCCTCTGGAAACACCATATATTTT
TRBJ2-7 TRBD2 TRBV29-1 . CSVARGDRSNEQYF TGCAGCGTTGCCCGGGGGGATAGGAGTAACGAGCAGTACTTC
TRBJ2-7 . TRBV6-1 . CASSEALRERHSYEQYF TGTGCCAGCAGTGAAGCGCTTCGTGAGCGGCACTCCTACGAGCAGTACTTC
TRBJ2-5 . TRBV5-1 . CASSLAGRKETQYF TGCGCCAGCAGCTTGGCCGGCCGCAAAGAGACCCAGTACTTC
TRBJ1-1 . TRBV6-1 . CASSEGPATEAFF TGTGCCAGCAGTGAAGGGCCGGCGACTGAAGCTTTCTTT
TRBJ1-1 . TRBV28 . CASSSAGTNTEAFF TGTGCCAGCAGTTCGGCAGGGACGAACACTGAAGCTTTCTTT
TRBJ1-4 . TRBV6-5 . CASSYRGGRYEKLFF TGTGCCAGCAGTTATCGGGGGGGGCGTTATGAAAAACTGTTTTTT
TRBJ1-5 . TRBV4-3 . CASSQGPGQPQHF TGCGCCAGCAGCCAAGGCCCCGGACAGCCCCAGCATTTT
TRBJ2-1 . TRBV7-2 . CASSLGVYEQFF TGTGCCAGCAGCTTGGGGGTCTATGAGCAGTTCTTC
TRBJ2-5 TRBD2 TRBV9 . CASSGTSGTYQETQYF TGTGCCAGCAGTGGGACTAGCGGTACATACCAAGAGACCCAGTACTTC